These 2 T cell receptor beta chains originate from one sample sequenced in a study of blood T cells in healthy people across ages. Together with a sample-barcoded 5' primer, a J-beta primer mix was included in a second PCR lasting roughly 7 to 11 cycles. TCRdb re-derived calls from the 5' RACE reads in MiXCR, one entry per CDR3 protein. Of about 1.6 million distinct CDR3 sequences in the sample, about 35% were seen once. The source material was blood. The receptors stem from a woman aged 25 to 39 in good health.

The V and J genes are TRBV30 and TRBJ2-7; unclear D gene. With 0 bases removed from V and 5 bases from J, the gap between germline ends came to 8 bases. This CDR3 contains 12 residues. Germline CDR1 is GTSNPN and CDR2 is SVGIG (reference sequence). DNA of the CDR3: TGTGCCTGGAGTGTCCAGCGACACGAGCAGTACTTC. Translating gives CAWSVQRHEQYF.

As to this clonotype: At one end the junction does not follow the germline gene, possibly because of a read error. The gene calls are TRBV5-1 and TRBJ1-1, with 9 nucleotides matching TRBD1. The CDR3 is 13 amino acids. Germline V gene lookup returns CDR1 SGHRS and CDR2 YFSETQ. CDR3 loop: CASGFGTGKSSFF. CDR3 in DNA: TGCGCCAGCGGCTTCGGGACAGGGAAGTCATCTTTCTTT.